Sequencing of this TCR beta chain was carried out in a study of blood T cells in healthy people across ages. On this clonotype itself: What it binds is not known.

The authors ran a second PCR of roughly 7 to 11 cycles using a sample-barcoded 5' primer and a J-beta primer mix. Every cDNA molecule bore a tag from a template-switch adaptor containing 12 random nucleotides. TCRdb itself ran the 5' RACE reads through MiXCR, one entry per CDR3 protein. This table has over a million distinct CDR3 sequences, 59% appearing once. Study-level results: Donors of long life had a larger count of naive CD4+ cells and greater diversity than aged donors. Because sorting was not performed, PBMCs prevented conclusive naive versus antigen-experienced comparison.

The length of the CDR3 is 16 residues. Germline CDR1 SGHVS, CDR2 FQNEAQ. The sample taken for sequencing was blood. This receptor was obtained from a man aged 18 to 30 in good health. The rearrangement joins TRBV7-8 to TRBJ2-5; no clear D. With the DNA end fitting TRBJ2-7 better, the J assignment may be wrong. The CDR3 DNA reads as TGTGCCAGCAGCTCGCTTGGATTCATGGCCCCTGGCGAGCAGTACTTC. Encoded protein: CASSSLGFMAPGEQYF.